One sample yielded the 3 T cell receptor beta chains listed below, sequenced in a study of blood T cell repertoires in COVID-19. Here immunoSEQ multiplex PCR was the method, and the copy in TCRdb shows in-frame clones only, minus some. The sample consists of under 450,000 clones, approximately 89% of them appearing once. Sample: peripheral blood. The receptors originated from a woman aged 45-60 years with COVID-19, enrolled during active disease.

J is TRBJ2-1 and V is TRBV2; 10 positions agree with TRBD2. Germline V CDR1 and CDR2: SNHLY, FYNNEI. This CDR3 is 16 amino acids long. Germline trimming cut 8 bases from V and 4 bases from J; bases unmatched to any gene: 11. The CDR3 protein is CASLLITSGVYNEQFF. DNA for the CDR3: TGTGCCAGCCTCCTGATTACTAGCGGGGTTTACAATGAGCAGTTCTTC. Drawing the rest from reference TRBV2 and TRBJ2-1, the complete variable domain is EPEVTQTPSHQVTQMGQEVILRCVPISNHLYFYWYRQILGQKVEFLVSFYNNEISEKSEIFDDQFSVERPDGSNFTLKIRSTKLEDSAMYFCASLLITSGVYNEQFFGPGTRLTVL.

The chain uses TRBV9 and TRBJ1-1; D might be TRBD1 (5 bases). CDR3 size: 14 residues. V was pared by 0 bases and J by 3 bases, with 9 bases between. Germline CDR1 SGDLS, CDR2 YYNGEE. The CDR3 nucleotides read TGTGCCAGCAGCGTAGCCAGGGTGGACACTGAAGCTTTCTTT. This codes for CASSVARVDTEAFF.

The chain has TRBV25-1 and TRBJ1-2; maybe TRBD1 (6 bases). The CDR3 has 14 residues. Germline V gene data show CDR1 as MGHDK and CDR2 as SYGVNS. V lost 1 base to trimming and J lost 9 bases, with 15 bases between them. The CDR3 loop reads CASSEWGQGRSYTF. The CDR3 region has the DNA TGTGCCAGCAGTGAATGGGGGCAGGGACGAAGCTACACCTTC.